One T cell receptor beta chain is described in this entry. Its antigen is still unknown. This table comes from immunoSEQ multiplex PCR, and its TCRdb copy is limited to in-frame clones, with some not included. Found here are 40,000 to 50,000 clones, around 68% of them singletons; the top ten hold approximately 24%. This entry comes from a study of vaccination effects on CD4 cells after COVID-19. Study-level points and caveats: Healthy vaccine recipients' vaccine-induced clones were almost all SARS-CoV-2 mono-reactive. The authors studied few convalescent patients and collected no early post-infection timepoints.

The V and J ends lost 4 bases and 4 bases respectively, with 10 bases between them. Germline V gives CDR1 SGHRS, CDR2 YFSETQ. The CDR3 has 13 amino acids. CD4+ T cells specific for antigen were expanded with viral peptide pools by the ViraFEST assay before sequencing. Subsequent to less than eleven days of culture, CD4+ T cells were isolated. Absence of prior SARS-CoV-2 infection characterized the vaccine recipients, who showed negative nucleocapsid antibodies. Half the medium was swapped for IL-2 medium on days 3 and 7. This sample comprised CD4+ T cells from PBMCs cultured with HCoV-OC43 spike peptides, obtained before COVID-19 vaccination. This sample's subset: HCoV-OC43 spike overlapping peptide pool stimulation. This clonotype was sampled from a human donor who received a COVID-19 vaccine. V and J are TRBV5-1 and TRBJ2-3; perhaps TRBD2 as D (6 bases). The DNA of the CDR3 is TGCGCCAGCAGCCGGGACTTGGCAGATACGCAGTATTTT. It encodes CASSRDLADTQYF.